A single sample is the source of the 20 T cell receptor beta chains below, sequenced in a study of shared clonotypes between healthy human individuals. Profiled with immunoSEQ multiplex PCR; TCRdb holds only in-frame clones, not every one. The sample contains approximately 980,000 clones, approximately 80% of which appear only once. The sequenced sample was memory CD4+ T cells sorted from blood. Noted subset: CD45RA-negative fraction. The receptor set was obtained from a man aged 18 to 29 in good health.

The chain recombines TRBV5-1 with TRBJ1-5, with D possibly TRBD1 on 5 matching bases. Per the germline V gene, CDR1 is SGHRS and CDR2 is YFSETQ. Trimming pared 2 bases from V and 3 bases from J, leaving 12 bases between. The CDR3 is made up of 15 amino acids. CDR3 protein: CASSLSGHTNQPQHF. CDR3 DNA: TGCGCCAGCAGCTTATCAGGACATACCAATCAGCCCCAGCATTTT.

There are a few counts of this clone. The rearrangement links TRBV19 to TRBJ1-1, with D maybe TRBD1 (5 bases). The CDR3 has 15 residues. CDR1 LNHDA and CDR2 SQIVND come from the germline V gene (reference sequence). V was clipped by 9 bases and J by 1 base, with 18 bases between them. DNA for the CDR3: TGTGCCAGGGCTTTGGGGGATCCCAGGAACACTGAAGCTTTCTTT. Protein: CARALGDPRNTEAFF.

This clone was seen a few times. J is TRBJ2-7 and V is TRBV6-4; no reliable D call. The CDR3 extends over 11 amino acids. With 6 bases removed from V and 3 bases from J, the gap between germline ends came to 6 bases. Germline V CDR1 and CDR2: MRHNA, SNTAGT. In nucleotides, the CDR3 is TGTGCCAGCAGACACAGCTACGAGCAGTACTTC. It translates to CASRHSYEQYF.

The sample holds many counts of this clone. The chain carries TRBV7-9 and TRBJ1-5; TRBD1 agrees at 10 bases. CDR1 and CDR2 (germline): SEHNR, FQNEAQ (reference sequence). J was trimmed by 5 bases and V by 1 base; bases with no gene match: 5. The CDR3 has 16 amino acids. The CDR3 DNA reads TGTGCCAGCAGCTTAGGGGACAGGGGCACCGATCAGCCCCAGCATTTT. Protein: CASSLGDRGTDQPQHF.

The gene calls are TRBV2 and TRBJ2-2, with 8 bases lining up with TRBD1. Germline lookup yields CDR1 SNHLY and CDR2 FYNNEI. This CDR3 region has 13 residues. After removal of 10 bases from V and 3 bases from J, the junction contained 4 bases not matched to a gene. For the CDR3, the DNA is TGTGCCACCAGGGGGCAGGACACCGGGGAGCTGTTTTTT. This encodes CATRGQDTGELFF.

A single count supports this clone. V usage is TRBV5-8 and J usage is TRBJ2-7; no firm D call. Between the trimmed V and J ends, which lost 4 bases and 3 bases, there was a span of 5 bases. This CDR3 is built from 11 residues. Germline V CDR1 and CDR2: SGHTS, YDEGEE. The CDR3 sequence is CASSVFYEQYF. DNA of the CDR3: TGTGCCAGCAGCGTGTTCTACGAGCAGTACTTC.

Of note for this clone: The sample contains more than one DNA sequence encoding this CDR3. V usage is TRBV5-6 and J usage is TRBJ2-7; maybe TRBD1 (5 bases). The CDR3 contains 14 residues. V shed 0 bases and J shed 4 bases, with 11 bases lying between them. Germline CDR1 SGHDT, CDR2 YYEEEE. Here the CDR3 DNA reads TGTGCCAGCAGCTTGGGCCAGGGCAGATACGAGCAGTACTTC. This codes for CASSLGQGRYEQYF.

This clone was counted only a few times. The CDR3 is CASSLGQGAGNTIYF. The CDR3 DNA follows: TGTGCCAGCAGCCTGGGACAGGGGGCTGGAAACACCATATATTTT. The J gene is TRBJ1-3, the V gene TRBV7-2, with TRBD1 matching over 11 bases. The CDR3 length is 15 residues. Germline-derived CDR1 and CDR2 are SGHTA and FQGNSA. Losses at the gene ends were 5 bases for V and 2 bases for J; bases not matched to a gene: 2.

CDR3 loop: CASSLQPGTSGGSNNEQFF. DNA for the CDR3: TGCGCCAGCAGCTTGCAGCCCGGGACTAGCGGGGGGTCAAACAATGAGCAGTTCTTC. The genes are TRBV5-1 and TRBJ2-1; 15 nucleotides agree with TRBD2. CDR3 length equals 19 residues. Germline CDR1 reads SGHRS; CDR2 reads YFSETQ. The V segment lost 1 base and the J segment 5 bases; nucleotides outside the gene matches: 10.

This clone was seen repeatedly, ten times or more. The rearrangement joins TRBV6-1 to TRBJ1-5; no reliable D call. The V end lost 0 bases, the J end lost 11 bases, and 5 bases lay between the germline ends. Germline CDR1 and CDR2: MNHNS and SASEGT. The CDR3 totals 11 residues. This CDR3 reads CASSEASSQHF. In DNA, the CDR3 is TGTGCCAGCAGTGAAGCTTCGTCCCAGCATTTT.

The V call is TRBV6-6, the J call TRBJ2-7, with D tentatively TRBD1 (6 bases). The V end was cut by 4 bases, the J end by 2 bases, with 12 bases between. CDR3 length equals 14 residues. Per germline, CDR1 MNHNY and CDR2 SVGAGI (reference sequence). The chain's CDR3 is CASSSLTGPYEQYF. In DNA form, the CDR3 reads TGTGCCAGCAGTTCCTTGACAGGTCCCTACGAGCAGTACTTC.

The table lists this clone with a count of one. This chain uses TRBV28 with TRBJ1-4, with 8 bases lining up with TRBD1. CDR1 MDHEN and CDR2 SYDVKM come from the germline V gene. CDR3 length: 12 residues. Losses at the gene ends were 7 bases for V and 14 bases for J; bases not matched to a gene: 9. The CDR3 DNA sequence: TGTGCCAGCATCAGAGGACAGGGAGCGCTGTTTTTT. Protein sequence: CASIRGQGALFF.

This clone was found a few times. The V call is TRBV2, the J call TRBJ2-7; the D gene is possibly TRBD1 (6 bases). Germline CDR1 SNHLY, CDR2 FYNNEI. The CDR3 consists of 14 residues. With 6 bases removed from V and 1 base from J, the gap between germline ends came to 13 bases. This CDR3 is CASSAGVPSYEQYF. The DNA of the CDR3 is TGTGCCAGCAGCGCAGGGGTCCCGTCCTACGAGCAGTACTTC.

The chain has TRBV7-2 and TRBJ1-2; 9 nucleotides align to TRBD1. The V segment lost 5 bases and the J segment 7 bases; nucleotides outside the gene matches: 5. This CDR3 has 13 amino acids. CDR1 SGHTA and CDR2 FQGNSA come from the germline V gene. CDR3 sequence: CASSTKTGGGYTF. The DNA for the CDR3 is TGTGCCAGCAGCACCAAGACAGGGGGTGGCTACACCTTC.

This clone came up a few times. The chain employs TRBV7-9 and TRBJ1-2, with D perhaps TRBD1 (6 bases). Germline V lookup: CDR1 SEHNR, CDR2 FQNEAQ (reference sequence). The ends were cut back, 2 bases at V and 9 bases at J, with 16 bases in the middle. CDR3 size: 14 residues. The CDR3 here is CASSLPVGQPSYTF. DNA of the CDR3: TGTGCCAGCAGCTTACCGGTGGGACAACCGAGCTACACCTTC.

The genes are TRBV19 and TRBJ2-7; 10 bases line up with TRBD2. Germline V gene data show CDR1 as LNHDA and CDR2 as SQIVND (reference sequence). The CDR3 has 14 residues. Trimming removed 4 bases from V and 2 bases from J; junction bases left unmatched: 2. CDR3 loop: CASSNLAGAYEQYF. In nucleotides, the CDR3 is TGTGCCAGTAGTAACCTAGCGGGGGCCTACGAGCAGTACTTC.

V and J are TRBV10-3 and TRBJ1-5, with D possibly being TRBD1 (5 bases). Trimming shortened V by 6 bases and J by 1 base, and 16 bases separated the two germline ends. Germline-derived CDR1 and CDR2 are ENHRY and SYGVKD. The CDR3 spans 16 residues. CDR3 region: CAISPRAGGSNQPQHF. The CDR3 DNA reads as TGTGCCATCAGCCCACGAGCGGGGGGGAGCAATCAGCCCCAGCATTTT.

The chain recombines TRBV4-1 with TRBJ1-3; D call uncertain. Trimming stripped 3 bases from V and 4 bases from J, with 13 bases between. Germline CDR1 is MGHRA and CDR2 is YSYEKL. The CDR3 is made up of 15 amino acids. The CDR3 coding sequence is TGCGCCAGCAGCCAGGCCGCAACCGCGGGAAACACCATATATTTT. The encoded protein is CASSQAATAGNTIYF.

CDR3 sequence (DNA): TGTGCCAGCAGCTTGGCCGTAAAGGGTGGCGGAGAGACCCAGTACTTC. It codes for CASSLAVKGGGETQYF. V is TRBV5-4 and J is TRBJ2-5; no reliable D call. V lost 0 bases to trimming and J lost 4 bases, with 16 bases between them. The CDR3 contains 16 residues. Germline V gene sequence: CDR1 SGHNT, CDR2 YYREEE (reference sequence).

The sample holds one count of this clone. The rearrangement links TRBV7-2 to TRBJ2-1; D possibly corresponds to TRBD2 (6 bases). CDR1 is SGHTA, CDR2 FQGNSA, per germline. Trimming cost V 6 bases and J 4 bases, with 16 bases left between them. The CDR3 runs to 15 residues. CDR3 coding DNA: TGTGCCAGCAGACCAAGGCGGGACCTTTACAATGAGCAGTTCTTC. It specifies CASRPRRDLYNEQFF.